These T cell receptor beta chains were read from a single sample in a study of neurological immune-mediated disorders. TCRdb re-called the 5' RACE reads through MiXCR, storing one row per CDR3 protein. This table has approximately 84,000 distinct CDR3 sequences, around 4.5% appearing once. Material: PBMCs. The origin of the receptors is a woman aged 55-70 years with multiple sclerosis. CDR3s include the opening cysteine and the closing phenylalanine or tryptophan. D genes are given only for firm matches. Clone size is stated in some rows and not others, as once, few, many or a class when expanded.

length: 15; J: TRBJ2-2; D: .; size: many; V: TRBV5-1; DNA: TGCGCCAGCAGCTTGCACCAGGTGGTGACCGGGGAGCTGTTTTTT; CDR3: CASSLHQVVTGELFF
length: 17; J: TRBJ2-6; D: .; size: many; V: TRBV28; DNA: TGTGCCAGCAACCCAGGGCAGTTCAGCTCTGGGGCCAACGTCCTGACTTTC; CDR3: CASNPGQFSSGANVLTF
length: 14; J: TRBJ1-3; D: TRBD1; size: many; V: TRBV24-1; DNA: TGTGCCCCCGGACAGGGGGCAGCTGGAAACACCATATATTTT; CDR3: CAPGQGAAGNTIYF
length: 16; J: TRBJ2-7; D: TRBD1; size: many; V: TRBV20-1; DNA: TGCAGTGCTAGAGATGGAGAAGGGGGCCCAACCTACGAGCAGTACTTC; CDR3: CSARDGEGGPTYEQYF
length: 13; J: TRBJ2-3; D: TRBD2; size: many; V: TRBV7-2; DNA: TGTGCCAGCAGCCTAGGGAGGGCAGATACGCAGTATTTT; CDR3: CASSLGRADTQYF
length: 14; J: TRBJ2-5; D: .; size: many; V: TRBV25-1; DNA: TGTGCCAGCAGTGAGGCCGCGTACCAAGAGACCCAGTACTTC; CDR3: CASSEAAYQETQYF
length: 12; J: TRBJ1-6; D: .; size: many; V: TRBV20-1; DNA: TGCAGTGCTAGACAGGGTAATTCACCCCTCCACTTT; CDR3: CSARQGNSPLHF
length: 14; J: TRBJ2-2; D: TRBD1; size: many; V: TRBV7-7; DNA: TGTGCCAGCAGCCCGGACAGGGGTTCCGGGGAGCTGTTTTTT; CDR3: CASSPDRGSGELFF
length: 15; J: TRBJ2-7; D: TRBD1; size: many; V: TRBV12-3/TRBV12-4; DNA: TGTGCCAGCAGTTTAAGGGGACAGGTCTCCTACGAGCAGTACTTC; CDR3: CASSLRGQVSYEQYF
length: 14; J: TRBJ2-5; D: TRBD2; size: many; V: TRBV20-1; DNA: TGCAGTGCTAGAGTGGCGGGGGGGCCAGAGACCCAGTACTTC; CDR3: CSARVAGGPETQYF
length: 16; J: TRBJ2-1; D: TRBD1; size: many; V: TRBV5-6; DNA: TGTGCCAGCAGCCAGACAGGGGGATCAGGCTACAATGAGCAGTTCTTC; CDR3: CASSQTGGSGYNEQFF
length: 15; J: TRBJ2-2; D: .; size: many; V: TRBV6-1; DNA: TGTGCCAGCAGTGAACCGGGGCGGAGAACCGGGGAGCTGTTTTTT; CDR3: CASSEPGRRTGELFF
length: 15; J: TRBJ2-5; D: .; size: many; V: TRBV27; DNA: TGTGCCAGCAGTTCACCATCGAGCATACAAGTGTCCCAGTACTTC; CDR3: CASSSPSSIQVSQYF
length: 15; J: TRBJ1-1; D: .; size: many; V: TRBV7-9; DNA: TGTGCCAGCAGCTTAGGTGAGGGGCTGAACACTGAAGCTTTCTTT; CDR3: CASSLGEGLNTEAFF
length: 15; J: TRBJ2-7; D: TRBD1; size: few; V: TRBV7-9; DNA: TGTGCCAGCAGCCCGGGGCGGACAGGGGCCTACGAGCAGTACTTC; CDR3: CASSPGRTGAYEQYF
length: 15; J: TRBJ1-5; D: .; size: many; V: TRBV20-1; DNA: TGCAGTGCCGAAGCCTTCCGGGGCATGAATCAGCCCCAGCATTTT; CDR3: CSAEAFRGMNQPQHF
length: 16; J: TRBJ2-7; D: TRBD1; size: many; V: TRBV5-1; DNA: TGCGCCAGCAGCCCACAAGGACAGGGAGGTAATGAAGAGCAGTACTTC; CDR3: CASSPQGQGGNEEQYF
length: 15; J: TRBJ1-4; D: .; size: many; V: TRBV28; DNA: TGTGCCAGCAGTTTAGGGGGGCCGCGTCGGGAAAAACTGTTTTTT; CDR3: CASSLGGPRREKLFF
length: 13; J: TRBJ1-1; D: .; size: .; V: TRBV6-5; DNA: TGTGCCAGCAGTCCCCGATCTAGATCTGAAGCTTTCTTT; CDR3: CASSPRSRSEAFF
length: 12; J: TRBJ2-7; D: .; size: .; V: TRBV10-2; DNA: TGCGCCAGCAGAGCAGCTGGCCACGAGCAGTACTTC; CDR3: CASRAAGHEQYF
length: 12; J: TRBJ2-7; D: TRBD1; size: many; V: TRBV20-1; DNA: TGCAGTGCACCGGGGACAGCTGAACAGCAGTACTTC; CDR3: CSAPGTAEQQYF
length: 15; J: TRBJ2-2; D: .; size: many; V: TRBV5-1; DNA: TGCGCCAGCTCCATGATCGGGGGGAACACCGGGGAGCTGTTTTTT; CDR3: CASSMIGGNTGELFF
length: 12; J: TRBJ2-7; D: .; size: many; V: TRBV29-1; DNA: TGCAGCGTTGGTCAGCACTCCTACGAGCAGTACTTC; CDR3: CSVGQHSYEQYF
length: 13; J: TRBJ2-7; D: TRBD2; size: many; V: TRBV25-1; DNA: TGTGCCAGCGTTAGCGGGGGATTCTACGAGCAGTACTTC; CDR3: CASVSGGFYEQYF
length: 11; J: TRBJ1-5; D: .; size: many; V: TRBV28; DNA: TGTGCCAGCAGCGGGACTTCGCCCCAGCATTTT; CDR3: CASSGTSPQHF
length: 15; J: TRBJ2-2; D: TRBD1; size: many; V: TRBV5-5; DNA: TGTGCCAGCAGCGGCCAGGACAGGGGGATCGGGGAGCTGTTTTTT; CDR3: CASSGQDRGIGELFF
length: 12; J: TRBJ1-2; D: TRBD1; size: many; V: TRBV7-9; DNA: TGTGCCAGCAGCTTACCCGGACAGGGAGCCACCTTC; CDR3: CASSLPGQGATF
length: 14; J: TRBJ1-1; D: TRBD1; size: few; V: TRBV19; DNA: TGTGCCAGTAGTACCGGGACAGGGGTGGCTGAAGCTTTCTTT; CDR3: CASSTGTGVAEAFF
length: 13; J: TRBJ1-2; D: .; size: many; V: TRBV20-1; DNA: TGCAGTGCCGAGGGGGGGAATAACTATGGCTACACCTTC; CDR3: CSAEGGNNYGYTF
length: 14; J: TRBJ2-7; D: .; size: many; V: TRBV3-1; DNA: TGTGCCAGCAGCCCGGACAGTTCTCAGCGGGAGCAGTACTTC; CDR3: CASSPDSSQREQYF
length: 17; J: TRBJ1-5; D: .; size: many; V: TRBV6-5; DNA: TGTGCCAGCAGTCCCCGAGCGGGGGGCCGGTGGAATCAGCCCCAGCATTTT; CDR3: CASSPRAGGRWNQPQHF